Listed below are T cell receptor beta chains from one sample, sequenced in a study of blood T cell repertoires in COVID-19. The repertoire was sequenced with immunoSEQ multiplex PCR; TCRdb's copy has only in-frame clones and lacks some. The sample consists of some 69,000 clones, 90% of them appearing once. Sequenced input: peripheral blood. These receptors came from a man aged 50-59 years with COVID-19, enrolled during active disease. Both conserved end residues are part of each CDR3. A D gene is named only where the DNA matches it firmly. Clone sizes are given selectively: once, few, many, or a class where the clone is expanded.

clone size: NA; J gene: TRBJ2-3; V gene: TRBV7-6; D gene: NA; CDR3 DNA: TGTGCCAGCAGCTTGGGACGGACAGTTATCACAGATACGCAGTATTTT; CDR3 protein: CASSLGRTVITDTQYF
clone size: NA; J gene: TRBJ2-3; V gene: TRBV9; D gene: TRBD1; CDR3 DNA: TGTGCCAGCAGCGCCATCCCTGGGACAGGGGGGCCTAGACACACAGATACGCAGTATTTT; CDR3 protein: CASSAIPGTGGPRHTDTQYF
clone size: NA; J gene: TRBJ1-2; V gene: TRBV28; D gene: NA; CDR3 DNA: TGTGCCAGCAGTCCTTTAGACATGACAGGATTCTATGGCTACACCTTC; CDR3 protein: CASSPLDMTGFYGYTF
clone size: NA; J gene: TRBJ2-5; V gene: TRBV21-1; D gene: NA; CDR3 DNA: TGTGCCAGCAGCAAAGGGGACAGGGGGCTCCAAGAGACCCAGTACTTC; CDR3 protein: CASSKGDRGLQETQYF
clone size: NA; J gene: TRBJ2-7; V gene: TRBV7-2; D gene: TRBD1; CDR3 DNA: TGTGCCAGCAGAACCGGGACAGACTCCTACGAGCAGTACTTC; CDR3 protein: CASRTGTDSYEQYF
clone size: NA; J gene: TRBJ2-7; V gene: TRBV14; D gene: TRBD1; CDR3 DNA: TGTGCCAGTAGAGGACAGGGGGCGCCCTACGAGCAGTACTTC; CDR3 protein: CASRGQGAPYEQYF
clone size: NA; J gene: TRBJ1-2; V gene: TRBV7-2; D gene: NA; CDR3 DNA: TGTGCCAGCAGCTTTCAACTCGGCTATGGCTACACCTTC; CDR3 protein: CASSFQLGYGYTF
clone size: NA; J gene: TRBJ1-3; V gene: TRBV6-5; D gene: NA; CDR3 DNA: TGTGCCAGCAGTTTCGGACAGTCTGGAAACACCATATATTTT; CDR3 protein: CASSFGQSGNTIYF
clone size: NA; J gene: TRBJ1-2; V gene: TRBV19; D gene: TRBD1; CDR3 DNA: TGTGCCAGTAGTATTCAACAGGGGGCCTCCAACTATGGCTACACCTTC; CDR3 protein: CASSIQQGASNYGYTF
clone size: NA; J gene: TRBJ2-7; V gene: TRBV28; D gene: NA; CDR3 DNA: TGTGCCAGCAGTTTAAGAACTCCCAGTGAGGACTACGAGCAGTACTTC; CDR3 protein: CASSLRTPSEDYEQYF
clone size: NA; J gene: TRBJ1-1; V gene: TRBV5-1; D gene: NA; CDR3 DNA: TGCGCCAGCAGCTTAGGACATACGGGGGAAAATGAAGCTTTCTTT; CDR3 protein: CASSLGHTGENEAFF
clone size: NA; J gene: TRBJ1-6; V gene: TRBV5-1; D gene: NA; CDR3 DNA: TGCGCCAGCAGCTTGAGCCAGACAGGCCAATCACCCCTCCACTTT; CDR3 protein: CASSLSQTGQSPLHF
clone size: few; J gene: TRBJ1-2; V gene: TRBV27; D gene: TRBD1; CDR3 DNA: TGTGCCAGCGGGACAGGCAACTATGGCTACACCTTC; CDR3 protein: CASGTGNYGYTF
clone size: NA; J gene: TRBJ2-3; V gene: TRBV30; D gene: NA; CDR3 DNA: TGTGCGACTGAGATCGGGGAGTCGGGCACAGATACGCAGTATTTT; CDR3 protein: CATEIGESGTDTQYF
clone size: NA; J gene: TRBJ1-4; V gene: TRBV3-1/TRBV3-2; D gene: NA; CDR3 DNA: TGTGCCAGCAGCCAAGGAGATGAAAAACTGTTTTTT; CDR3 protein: CASSQGDEKLFF
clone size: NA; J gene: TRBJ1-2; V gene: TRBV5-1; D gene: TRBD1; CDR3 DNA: TGCGCCAGCAGCGGGGAGACAGGGGGGAACTATGGCTACACCTTC; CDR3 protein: CASSGETGGNYGYTF
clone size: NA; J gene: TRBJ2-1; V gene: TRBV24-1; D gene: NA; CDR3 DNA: TGTGCCACCAGTGATTTCAAGAGCGGAAGCTCCTACAATGAGCAGTTCTTC; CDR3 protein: CATSDFKSGSSYNEQFF
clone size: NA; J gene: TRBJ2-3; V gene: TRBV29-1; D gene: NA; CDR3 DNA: TGCAGCGTTGTACCGGTAGATACGCAGTATTTT; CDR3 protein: CSVVPVDTQYF
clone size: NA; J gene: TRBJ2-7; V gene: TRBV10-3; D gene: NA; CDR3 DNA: TGTGCCATCAGGACTGAAGCCAGCTACGAGCAGTACTTC; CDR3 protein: CAIRTEASYEQYF
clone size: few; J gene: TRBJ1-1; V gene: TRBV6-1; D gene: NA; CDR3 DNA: TGTGCCAGCAGTGATTGGGGCAGGGGTAACACTGAAGCTTTCTTT; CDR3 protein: CASSDWGRGNTEAFF
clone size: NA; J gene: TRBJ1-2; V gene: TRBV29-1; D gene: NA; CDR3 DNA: TGCAGCGTTGAAGGGCCCATACGACAGACCTATGGCTACACCTTC; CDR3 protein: CSVEGPIRQTYGYTF
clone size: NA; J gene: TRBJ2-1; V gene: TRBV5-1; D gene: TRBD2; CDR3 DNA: TGCGCCAGCAGCCGTTCGAGCGGGGGGGACCACAATGAGCAGTTCTTC; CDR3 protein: CASSRSSGGDHNEQFF
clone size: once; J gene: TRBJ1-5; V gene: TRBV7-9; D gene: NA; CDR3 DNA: TGTGCCAGCAGCCGGGAGGGTCAGCCCCAGCATTTT; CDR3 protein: CASSREGQPQHF
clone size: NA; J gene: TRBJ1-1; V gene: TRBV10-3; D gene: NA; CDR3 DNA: TGTGCCATCAGGCAGACGACAGACACTGAAGCTTTCTTT; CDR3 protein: CAIRQTTDTEAFF
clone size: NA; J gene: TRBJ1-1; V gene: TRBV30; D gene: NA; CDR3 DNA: TGTGCCTGGGACAGGAACTATGAAGCTTTCTTT; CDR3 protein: CAWDRNYEAFF
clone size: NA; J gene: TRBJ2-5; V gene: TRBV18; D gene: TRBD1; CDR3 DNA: TGTGCCAGCTCACCGGGACAGGGAGAGACCCAGTACTTC; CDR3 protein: CASSPGQGETQYF
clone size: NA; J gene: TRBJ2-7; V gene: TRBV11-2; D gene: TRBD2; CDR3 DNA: TGTGCCAGCAGCCCGCGAGGTCTTTGGCGGGAGGCCTTCCGATACGAGCAGTACTTC; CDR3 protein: CASSPRGLWREAFRYEQYF
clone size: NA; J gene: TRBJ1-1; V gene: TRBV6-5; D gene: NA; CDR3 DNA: TGTGCCAGCGAGCGGAGGCCGGACACTGAAGCTTTCTTT; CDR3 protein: CASERRPDTEAFF
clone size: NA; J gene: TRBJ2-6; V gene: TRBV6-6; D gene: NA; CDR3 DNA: TGTGCCAGCAGCTTGAGTCTCTCTGGGGCCAACGTCCTGACTTTC; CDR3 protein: CASSLSLSGANVLTF
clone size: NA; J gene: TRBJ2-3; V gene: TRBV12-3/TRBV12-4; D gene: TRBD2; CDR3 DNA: TGTGCCAGCAGTCCTAGCGGGAATACGCAGTATTTT; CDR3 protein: CASSPSGNTQYF
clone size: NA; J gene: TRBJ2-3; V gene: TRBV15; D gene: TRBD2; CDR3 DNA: TGTGCCACCAGCAGAGTTGGCGGGAGCAGTGTTTCGGGTGATACGCAGTATTTT; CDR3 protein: CATSRVGGSSVSGDTQYF